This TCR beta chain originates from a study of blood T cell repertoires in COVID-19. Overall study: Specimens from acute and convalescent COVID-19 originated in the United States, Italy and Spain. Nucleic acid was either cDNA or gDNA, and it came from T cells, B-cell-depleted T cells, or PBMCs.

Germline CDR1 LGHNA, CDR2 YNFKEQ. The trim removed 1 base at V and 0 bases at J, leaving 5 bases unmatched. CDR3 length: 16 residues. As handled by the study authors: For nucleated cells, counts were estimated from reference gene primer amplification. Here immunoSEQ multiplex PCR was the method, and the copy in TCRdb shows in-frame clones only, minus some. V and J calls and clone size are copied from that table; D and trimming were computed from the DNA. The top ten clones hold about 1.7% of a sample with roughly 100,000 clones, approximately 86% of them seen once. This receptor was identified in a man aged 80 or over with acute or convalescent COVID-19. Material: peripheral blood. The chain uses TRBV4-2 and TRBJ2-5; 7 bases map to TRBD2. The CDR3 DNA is TGTGCCAGCAGCCAAGGGAACGGGGGGTACCAAGAGACCCAGTACTTC. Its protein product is CASSQGNGGYQETQYF.